This T cell receptor beta chain was found in a study of blood T cell repertoires in COVID-19. Study-level background: The United States, Italy and Spain provided the acute and convalescent COVID-19 samples. In each case, the material was cDNA or gDNA derived from T cells, B-cell-depleted T cells, or PBMCs.

Trimming removed 4 bases from V and 0 bases from J; junction bases left unmatched: 7. The CDR3 consists of 17 residues. The germline V gene has CDR1 SGHNT and CDR2 YYREEE (reference sequence). Under the authors' procedure: Amplification with reference gene primers provided the estimates of nucleated cell counts. Generated by immunoSEQ multiplex PCR, the TCRdb table keeps only in-frame clones and is missing some. Clone size and the V and J calls come from that table; the DNA yielded D and trimming. The table lists more than 85,000 clones, around 74% of them singletons. This rearrangement joins TRBV5-4 to TRBJ2-6; TRBD1 agrees at 7 bases. The receptor comes from a woman in her fifties or sixties with acute or convalescent COVID-19. Sequencing was carried out using peripheral blood. The CDR3: CASSPMTGLSGANVLTF. In DNA form, the CDR3 reads TGTGCCAGCAGCCCAATGACAGGGCTCTCTGGGGCCAACGTCCTGACTTTC.